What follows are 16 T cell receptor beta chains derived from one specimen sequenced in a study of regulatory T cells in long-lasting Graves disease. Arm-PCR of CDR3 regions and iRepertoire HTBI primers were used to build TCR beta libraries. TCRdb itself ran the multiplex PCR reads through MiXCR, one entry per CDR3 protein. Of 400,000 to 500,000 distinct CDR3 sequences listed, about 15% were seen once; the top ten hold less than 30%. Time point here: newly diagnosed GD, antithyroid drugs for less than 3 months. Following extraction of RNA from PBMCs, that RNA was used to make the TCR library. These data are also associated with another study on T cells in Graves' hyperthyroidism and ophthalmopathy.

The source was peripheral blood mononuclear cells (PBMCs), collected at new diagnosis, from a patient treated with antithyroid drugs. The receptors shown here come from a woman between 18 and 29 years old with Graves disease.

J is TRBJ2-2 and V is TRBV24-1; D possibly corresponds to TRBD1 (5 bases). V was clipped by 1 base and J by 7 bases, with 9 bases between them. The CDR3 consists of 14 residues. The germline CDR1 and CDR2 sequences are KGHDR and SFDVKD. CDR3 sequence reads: CATSDLGAGGELFF. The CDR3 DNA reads TGTGCCACCAGTGATTTAGGGGCTGGCGGGGAGCTGTTTTTT.

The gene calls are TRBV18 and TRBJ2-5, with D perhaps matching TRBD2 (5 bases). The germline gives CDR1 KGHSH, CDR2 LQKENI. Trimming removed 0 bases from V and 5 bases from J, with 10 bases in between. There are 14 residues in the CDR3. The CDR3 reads CASSPPGVRETQYF. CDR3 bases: TGTGCCAGCTCACCACCCGGGGTAAGGGAGACCCAGTACTTC.

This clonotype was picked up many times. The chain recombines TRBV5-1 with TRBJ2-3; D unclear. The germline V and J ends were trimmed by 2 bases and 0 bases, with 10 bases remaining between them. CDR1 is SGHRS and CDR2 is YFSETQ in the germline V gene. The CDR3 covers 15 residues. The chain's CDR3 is CASSLLETSTDTQYF. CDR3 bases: TGCGCCAGCAGCTTATTGGAAACTAGCACAGATACGCAGTATTTT.

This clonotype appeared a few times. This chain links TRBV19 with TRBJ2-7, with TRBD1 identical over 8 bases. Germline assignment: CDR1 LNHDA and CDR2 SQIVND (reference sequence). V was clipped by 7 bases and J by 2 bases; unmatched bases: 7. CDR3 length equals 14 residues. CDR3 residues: CASKSRDRTYEQYF. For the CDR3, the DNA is TGTGCCAGTAAGTCACGGGACAGGACCTACGAGCAGTACTTC.

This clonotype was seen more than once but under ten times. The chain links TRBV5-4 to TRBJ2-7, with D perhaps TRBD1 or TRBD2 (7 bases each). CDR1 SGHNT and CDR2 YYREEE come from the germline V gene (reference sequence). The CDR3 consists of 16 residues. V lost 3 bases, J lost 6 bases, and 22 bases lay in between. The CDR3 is CASSSEQTGRGIEQYF. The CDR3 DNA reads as TGTGCCAGCAGCTCCGAACAGACAGGGAGGGGCATCGAGCAGTACTTC.

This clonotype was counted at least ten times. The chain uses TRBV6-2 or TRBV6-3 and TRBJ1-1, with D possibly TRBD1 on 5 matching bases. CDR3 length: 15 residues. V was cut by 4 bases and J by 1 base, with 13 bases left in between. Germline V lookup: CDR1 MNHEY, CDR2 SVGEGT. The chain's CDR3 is CASSFLGTTNTEAFF. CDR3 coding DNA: TGTGCCAGCAGTTTCCTCGGGACCACGAACACTGAAGCTTTCTTT.

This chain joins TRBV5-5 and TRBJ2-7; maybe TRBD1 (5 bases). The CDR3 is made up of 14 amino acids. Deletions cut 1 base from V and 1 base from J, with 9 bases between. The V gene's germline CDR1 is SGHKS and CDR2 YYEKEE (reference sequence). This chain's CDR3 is CASSLRGRSYEQYF. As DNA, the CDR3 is TGTGCCAGCAGCTTGAGGGGCCGATCCTACGAGCAGTACTTC.

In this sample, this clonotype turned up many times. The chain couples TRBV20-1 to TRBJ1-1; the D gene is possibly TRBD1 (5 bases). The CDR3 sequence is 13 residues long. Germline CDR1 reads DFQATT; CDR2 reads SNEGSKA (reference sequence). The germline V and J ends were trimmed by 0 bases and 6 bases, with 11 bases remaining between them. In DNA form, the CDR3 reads TGCAGTGCTAGAGACGTTCTGACAGCTGAAGCTTTCTTT. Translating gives CSARDVLTAEAFF.

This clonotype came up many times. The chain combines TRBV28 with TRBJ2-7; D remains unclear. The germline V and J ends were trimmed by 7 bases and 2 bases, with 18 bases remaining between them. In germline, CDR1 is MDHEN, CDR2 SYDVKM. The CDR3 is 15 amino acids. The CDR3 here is CASTWLVRRTYEQYF. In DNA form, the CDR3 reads TGTGCCAGCACCTGGTTAGTAAGACGAACCTACGAGCAGTACTTC.

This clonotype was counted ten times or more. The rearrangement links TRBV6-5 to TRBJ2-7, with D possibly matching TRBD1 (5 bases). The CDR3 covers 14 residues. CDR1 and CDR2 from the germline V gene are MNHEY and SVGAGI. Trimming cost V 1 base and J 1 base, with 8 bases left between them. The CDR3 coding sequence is TGTGCCAGCAGTTACTGGCAGGGTTCCTACGAGCAGTACTTC. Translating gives CASSYWQGSYEQYF.

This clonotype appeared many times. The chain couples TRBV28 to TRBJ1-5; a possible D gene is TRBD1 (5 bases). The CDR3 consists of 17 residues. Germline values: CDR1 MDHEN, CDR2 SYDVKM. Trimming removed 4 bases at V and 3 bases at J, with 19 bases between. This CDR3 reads CASSSDRGVRVNQPQHF. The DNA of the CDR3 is TGTGCCAGCAGTTCGGATCGGGGGGTCAGGGTCAATCAGCCCCAGCATTTT.

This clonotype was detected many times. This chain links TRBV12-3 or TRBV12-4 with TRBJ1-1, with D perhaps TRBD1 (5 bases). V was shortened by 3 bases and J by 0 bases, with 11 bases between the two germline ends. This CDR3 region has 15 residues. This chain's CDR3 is CASSFGRALNTEAFF. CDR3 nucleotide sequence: TGTGCCAGCAGTTTTGGCAGGGCCTTGAACACTGAAGCTTTCTTT.

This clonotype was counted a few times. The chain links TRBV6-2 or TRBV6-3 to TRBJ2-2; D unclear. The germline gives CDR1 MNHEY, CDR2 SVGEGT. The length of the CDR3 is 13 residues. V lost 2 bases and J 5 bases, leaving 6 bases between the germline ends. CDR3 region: CASSYVTTGELFF. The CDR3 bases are TGTGCCAGCAGTTACGTGACAACCGGGGAGCTGTTTTTT.

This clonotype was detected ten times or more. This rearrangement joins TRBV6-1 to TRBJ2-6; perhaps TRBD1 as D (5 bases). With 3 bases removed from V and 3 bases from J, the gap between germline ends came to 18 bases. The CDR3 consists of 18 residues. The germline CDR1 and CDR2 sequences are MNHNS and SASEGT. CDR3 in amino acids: CASSDYAGGRGGANVLTF. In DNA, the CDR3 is TGTGCCAGCAGTGATTACGCCGGCGGAAGGGGTGGGGCCAACGTCCTGACTTTC.

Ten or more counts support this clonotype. CDR3 DNA: TGCGCCAGCAGCTTGGGGCCGCAGCGGGAGGGGTACGAGCAGTACTTC. Its protein is CASSLGPQREGYEQYF. V and J are TRBV5-1 and TRBJ2-7, with TRBD2 identical over 10 bases. J was trimmed by 4 bases and V by 0 bases; bases with no gene match: 7. This CDR3 is 16 amino acids long. Per the germline V gene, CDR1 is SGHRS and CDR2 is YFSETQ.

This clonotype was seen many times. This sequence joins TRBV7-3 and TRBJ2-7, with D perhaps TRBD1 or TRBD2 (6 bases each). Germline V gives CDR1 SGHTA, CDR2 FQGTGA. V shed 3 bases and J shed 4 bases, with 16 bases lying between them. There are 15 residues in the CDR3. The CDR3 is CASSFLPGARYEQYF. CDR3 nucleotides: TGTGCCAGCAGCTTTCTACCGGGGGCGAGATACGAGCAGTACTTC. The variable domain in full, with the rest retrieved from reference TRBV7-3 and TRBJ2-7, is GAGVSQTPSNKVTEKGKYVELRCDPISGHTALYWYRQSLGQGPEFLIYFQGTGAADDSGLPNDRFFAVRPEGSVSTLKIQRTERGDSAVYLCASSFLPGARYEQYFGPGTRLTVT.